This T cell receptor beta chain was captured in a study of shared clonotypes between healthy human individuals. The naive CD8 fraction comprised CD45RO-negative cells positively selected for CCR7 and excluded terminally differentiated effector memory CD45RA+ cells. Trimming shortened V by 0 bases and J by 4 bases, and 5 bases separated the two germline ends. CDR3 length: 13 amino acids. CDR1 SGHDT and CDR2 YYEEEE come from the germline V gene. The protocol was immunoSEQ multiplex PCR, while the TCRdb copy is restricted to in-frame clones and leaves out a portion. Among over 2 million clones listed, about 95% were seen once. This clone has only a few counts. Other DNA sequences within the sample encode an identical CDR3.

The receptor was derived from a man younger than 35 in good health. Sample: naive CD8+ T cells sorted from blood. The chain employs TRBV5-6 and TRBJ2-1; D gene unclear. CDR3 DNA sequence: TGTGCCAGCAGCTTGGACGGGTACAATGAGCAGTTCTTC. Amino acid sequence: CASSLDGYNEQFF. Using reference TRBV5-6 and TRBJ2-1 for the parts outside the CDR3, the full variable domain is DAGVTQSPTHLIKTRGQQVTLRCSPKSGHDTVSWYQQALGQGPQFIFQYYEEEERQRGNFPDRFSGHQFPNYSSELNVNALLLGDSALYLCASSLDGYNEQFFGPGTRLTVL.